What follows are 21 T cell receptor beta chains derived from one specimen sequenced in a study of CD8+ T cells in alopecia areata. RNA extraction was followed by reverse transcription into cDNA, which acted as the sequencing template. Generated by immunoSEQ multiplex PCR, the TCRdb table keeps only in-frame clones and is missing some. The sample has over 100,000 clones, none seen only once. The sequenced sample consisted of lesional skin. These receptors were obtained from a C3H/HeJ mouse with alopecia areata. The strain bears MHC haplotype H2-k.

This clone was picked up a small number of times. TCRdb's protein and the translated DNA diverge at residue 12; the protein reported here is the translation of the DNA. Genes and germline are mouse. The DNA ends 3 residues before the CDR3 does, and the rest of the CDR3 is filled in from the germline J gene. The V call is TRBV13-2, the J call TRBJ1-6, with a weak D call TRBD1 (5 bases). TRBJ1-6 carries the ORF label, with uncertain function. The CDR3 is made up of 15 amino acids. The V and J ends lost 0 bases and 5 bases respectively, with 9 bases between them. The germline V gene has CDR1 NNHNN and CDR2 SYGAGS (reference sequence). Here the CDR3 reads CASGDEGVHNSPLYF. The DNA read from the CDR3 is TGTGCCAGCGGTGATGAAGGGGTCCATAATTCGCCC.

This clone turned up a few times. Gene names denote mouse genes. The read gets to within 4 residues of the CDR3 end, and the germline J gene fills in the rest. V usage is TRBV5 and J usage is TRBJ2-1; the match to TRBD1 covers 9 bases. The CDR3 totals 14 residues. The germline CDR1 and CDR2 sequences are LGHNA and YNLKQL (reference sequence). The CDR3 here is CASSQAGQGPEQFF. The part of the CDR3 DNA that was read is TGTGCCAGCAGCCAAGCAGGACAGGGGCCT.

Worth noting for this clone: Genes and germline come from the mouse. The read terminates 4 residues before the CDR3 end, so the remaining end is supplied by the germline J gene. This sequence joins TRBV19 and TRBJ1-1, with TRBD1 matching over 10 bases. The CDR3 loop spans 17 amino acids. V lost 0 bases, J lost 3 bases, and 8 bases stayed unmatched. The germline CDR1 and CDR2 sequences are FNHDT and SITEND (reference sequence). The CDR3 loop is CASSIADRGRMDTEVFF. The covered CDR3 bases are TGTGCCAGCAGTATAGCCGACAGGGGGCGAATGGACACA.

Regarding this clone: The listed genes are named as in mouse. The sequence runs out 4 residues before the end of the CDR3; the remainder is reconstructed from the germline J gene. The chain employs TRBV13-3 and TRBJ2-1, with 10 bases lining up with TRBD2. The CDR3 has 13 amino acids. V shed 5 bases and J 6 bases; nucleotides not matched to a gene: 2. Germline loops: CDR1 NNHDY, CDR2 SYVADS. CDR3 bases read: TGTGCCAGCAGCGGACTGGGGGTTGCT. This encodes CASSGLGVA. The complete CDR3 reads CASSGLGVAEQFF.

A few counts support this clone. The listed genes are named as in mouse. Read coverage stops 4 residues before the CDR3 terminus; the germline J gene supplies the remainder. The gene calls are TRBV13-2 and TRBJ2-1; TRBD2 matches 11 bases. The CDR3 contains 16 residues. V was clipped by 0 bases and J by 6 bases; unmatched bases: 5. Per the germline V gene, CDR1 is NNHNN and CDR2 is SYGAGS (reference sequence). Incomplete CDR3 DNA: TGTGCCAGCGGTGATGCAATGGGACTGGGGGTTGCT. Its protein product is CASGDAMGLGVA. The full CDR3 protein reads CASGDAMGLGVAEQFF.

This clone was observed a handful of times. The gene names given are mouse names. The read comes to an end 4 residues before the CDR3 does, leaving the germline J gene to fill in the end. The chain is built from TRBV31 and TRBJ1-2, with D possibly being TRBD1 (5 bases). This CDR3 comprises 12 residues. Germline V gives CDR1 GKSSPN, CDR2 SITVG. V lost 3 bases to trimming and J lost 3 bases, with 8 bases between them. The part of the CDR3 DNA that was read is TGTGCCTGGAGCCGGGGGGACTCC. Translating it yields CAWSRGDS. The complete CDR3 protein is CAWSRGDSDYTF.

This clone was counted only a few times. Gene names and germline refer to mouse. This CDR3 is CASSAPGGNYAEQFF. The covered CDR3 bases are TGTGCAAGCAGCGCCCCAGGGGGTAACTATGCT. This chain connects TRBV16 to TRBJ2-1; 7 bases are a match to TRBD1. The DNA ends 4 residues before the CDR3 does, and the rest of the CDR3 is filled in from the germline J gene. Germline V lookup: CDR1 SGHSA, CDR2 FRNQAP. The CDR3 has 15 amino acids. With V trimmed by 5 bases and J by 0 bases, 4 bases remained unmatched.

In its sample, this clone was seen a few times. Germline and genes here are mouse. From the germline J gene comes the end of the CDR3, since the read stops 4 residues before it. This sequence joins TRBV3 and TRBJ2-5; maybe TRBD2 (6 bases). With 4 bases removed from V and 0 bases from J, the gap between germline ends came to 8 bases. This CDR3 is 14 amino acids long. Germline CDR1 and CDR2: SNHLY and FYNGKV (reference sequence). CDR3 DNA, as far as it was read: TGTGCCAGCAGCTGGGGGACTAACCAAGAC. Translating gives CASSWGTNQD. In full, the CDR3 reads CASSWGTNQDTQYF. Full variable domain (outside the CDR3, taken from reference TRBV3 and TRBJ2-5): GPKVLQIPSHQIIDMGQMVTLNCDPVSNHLYFYWYKQILGQQMEFLVNFYNGKVMEKSKLFKDQFSVERPDGSYFTLKIQPTALEDSAVYFCASSWGTNQDTQYFGPGTRLLVL.

The sample holds a few counts of this clone. The germline and genes are mouse ones. The read ends 4 residues early relative to the CDR3; the germline J gene fills the gap. The gene calls are TRBV17 and TRBJ2-3, with 8 bases identical to TRBD2. CDR3 length: 16 residues. Germline V gene lookup returns CDR1 MNHDT and CDR2 YYDKIL. The J segment lost 4 bases and the V segment lost 0 bases, leaving 6 bases of the junction unmatched. CDR3 residues: CASSRDVLGGPETLYF. Incomplete CDR3 DNA: TGTGCTAGCAGTAGAGATGTTCTGGGGGGCCCAGAA.

This clone was recorded a few times. Germline and genes here are mouse. Read coverage stops 4 residues before the CDR3 terminus; the germline J gene supplies the remainder. This rearrangement joins TRBV13-3 to TRBJ1-1, with TRBD1 identical over 8 bases. This CDR3 is built from 15 residues. The germline CDR1 and CDR2 sequences are NNHDY and SYVADS. The part of the CDR3 DNA that was read is TGTGCCAGCAGTGATCCCGACAGGGGCCCCCCA. The encoded protein is CASSDPDRGPP. The complete CDR3 protein is CASSDPDRGPPEVFF.

This clone has a count of ten or more. These gene names are mouse names. The covered CDR3 bases are TGTGCCAGCAGTGATGCCGGGACAGCAAACACCGGG. Its protein product is CASSDAGTANTG. The whole CDR3 reads CASSDAGTANTGQLYF. J is TRBJ2-2 and V is TRBV13-3, with 7 nucleotides matching TRBD1. The CDR3 end lies 4 residues beyond the end of the read and is filled in from the germline J gene. Germline lookup yields CDR1 NNHDY and CDR2 SYVADS. The CDR3 is made up of 16 amino acids. The J segment lost 0 bases and the V segment lost 0 bases, leaving 2 bases of the junction unmatched.

This clone was seen only a few times. Gene labels here are mouse ones. The read ends 4 residues before the CDR3 terminus; that terminus is restored from the germline J gene. The chain uses TRBV13-2 and TRBJ2-7, with a possible D match to TRBD2 (6 bases). This CDR3 has 13 amino acids. V lost 2 bases and J 3 bases, leaving 9 bases between the germline ends. Per the germline V gene, CDR1 is NNHNN and CDR2 is SYGAGS (reference sequence). CDR3 DNA, as far as it was read: TGTGCCAGCGGTGAATGGGGGAACTAT. It translates to CASGEWGNY. The whole CDR3 sequence reads CASGEWGNYEQYF.

Worth noting for this clone: Gene labels here are mouse ones. The observed sequence ends 4 residues before the CDR3 terminus, with the missing tail filled in from the germline J gene. The chain couples TRBV17 to TRBJ2-7, with 9 bases that match TRBD1. Germline loops: CDR1 MNHDT, CDR2 YYDKIL. The V and J ends lost 5 bases and 1 base, in that order; junction bases with no gene match: 3. The CDR3 extends over 14 amino acids. The DNA read from the CDR3 is TGTGCTAGCAGTGCCGGGACAGGGTCCTAT. As protein: CASSAGTGSY. The full CDR3 protein reads CASSAGTGSYEQYF.

About this clone: The listed genes are named as in mouse. The sequenced fragment ends 4 residues before the CDR3 boundary, so the rest is inferred from the germline J gene. The V gene is TRBV19, the J gene TRBJ2-4, with D unresolved. Germline V gene data show CDR1 as FNHDT and CDR2 as SITEND (reference sequence). The CDR3 spans 13 residues. CDR3 loop: CASSMSTANTLYF. CDR3 bases read: TGTGCCAGCAGTATGAGTACAGCAAAC.

For this clone: Genes and germline are mouse. Partial CDR3 DNA: TGTGCCAGCAGTGTACTGGGGGGGGTCTAT. Its translation is CASSVLGGVY. In full, the CDR3 is CASSVLGGVYEQYF. V and J are TRBV13-1 and TRBJ2-7; TRBD2 agrees at 10 bases. The CDR3 end falls 4 residues outside the read, so it is completed with the germline J gene. Germline CDR1 reads NSHNY; CDR2 reads SYGAGN. V trimming: 3 bases; J trimming: 3 bases; junction bases outside the gene matches: 3. The CDR3 is 14 amino acids.

As to this clone: Gene labels here are mouse ones. The DNA ends 4 residues before the CDR3 does, and the rest of the CDR3 is filled in from the germline J gene. The J gene is TRBJ2-5, the V gene TRBV17, with D possibly being TRBD1 (6 bases). The germline V gene has CDR1 MNHDT and CDR2 YYDKIL. The germline V and J ends were trimmed by 1 base and 0 bases, with 11 bases remaining between them. The CDR3 is made up of 16 amino acids. CDR3 DNA (partial): TGTGCTAGCAGTAGAGGTCGGACAGATAACCAAGAC. Its translation: CASSRGRTDNQD. The full CDR3 protein reads CASSRGRTDNQDTQYF.

In this sample, this clone turned up a few times. The gene names given are mouse names. The read stops 4 residues short of the end of the CDR3; the missing end is completed from the germline J gene. V gene TRBV13-3 combines with J gene TRBJ1-4; the D is unclear. The CDR3 length is 13 residues. Between the trimmed V and J ends, which lost 7 bases and 2 bases, there was a span of 9 bases. Per the germline V gene, CDR1 is NNHDY and CDR2 is SYVADS. The sequenced part of the CDR3 DNA is TGTGCCAGCCAAAGACAATCCAACGAA. It yields the protein CASQRQSNE. The CDR3 as a whole reads CASQRQSNERLFF.

This clone has ten or more counts. Gene names are mouse gene names. The read falls 4 residues short of the CDR3 end, and the missing part is taken from the germline J gene. V is TRBV13-3 and J is TRBJ2-2; possible D gene TRBD1, 5 bases. The CDR3 is made up of 14 amino acids. The germline gives CDR1 NNHDY, CDR2 SYVADS. The V and J ends lost 4 bases and 2 bases respectively, with 9 bases between them. CDR3 DNA (partial): TGTGCCAGCAGTACCCCAGGGAACACCGGG. Translated, it gives CASSTPGNTG. The complete CDR3 protein is CASSTPGNTGQLYF.

This clone was counted a few times. The listed genes are named as in mouse. The observed sequence ends 4 residues before the CDR3 terminus, with the missing tail filled in from the germline J gene. This chain connects TRBV13-3 to TRBJ1-4; 10 bases agree with TRBD1. The CDR3 is 16 amino acids. Germline V gene sequence: CDR1 NNHDY, CDR2 SYVADS. The V and J ends lost 3 bases and 0 bases, in that order; junction bases with no gene match: 2. CDR3 amino acids: CASSATGGISNERLFF. The covered CDR3 bases are TGTGCCAGCAGTGCGACAGGGGGCATTTCCAACGAA. Full variable domain (missing parts from reference TRBV13-3 and TRBJ1-4): EAAVTQSPRSKVAVTGGKVTLSCHQTNNHDYMYWYRQDTGHGLRLIHYSYVADSTEKGDIPDGYKASRPSQENFSLILELASLSQTAVYFCASSATGGISNERLFFGHGTKLSVL.

This clone was counted many times. Mouse gene names apply. The read halts 4 residues ahead of the CDR3 end, with the missing end drawn from the germline J gene. This chain links TRBV13-3 with TRBJ1-2; a weak D match, TRBD1 (6 bases). Germline-derived CDR1 and CDR2 are NNHDY and SYVADS. CDR3 length: 14 residues. The CDR3 loop reads CASSESGGAPDYTF. The DNA read from the CDR3 is TGTGCCAGCAGTGAGAGTGGGGGGGCGCCC.

This clone came up a few times. Mouse names are used for the genes. The read ends 4 residues early relative to the CDR3; the germline J gene fills the gap. The chain carries TRBV13-3 and TRBJ1-4, with TRBD1 as a possible D gene (6 bases). The germline V gene has CDR1 NNHDY and CDR2 SYVADS. The CDR3 spans 15 residues. The CDR3 sequence: CASSDRGAGPERLFF. The part of the CDR3 DNA that was read is TGTGCCAGCAGTGATCGGGGGGCTGGCCCCGAA. Full variable domain (rest looked up from reference TRBV13-3 and TRBJ1-4): EAAVTQSPRSKVAVTGGKVTLSCHQTNNHDYMYWYRQDTGHGLRLIHYSYVADSTEKGDIPDGYKASRPSQENFSLILELASLSQTAVYFCASSDRGAGPERLFFGHGTKLSVL.